A selection of T cell receptor beta chains follows, all from one sample in a study of shared clonotypes between healthy human individuals. The repertoire was sequenced with immunoSEQ multiplex PCR; TCRdb's copy has only in-frame clones and lacks some. This table has about 2.1 million clones, roughly 95% appearing once. The sample comprised naive CD8+ T cells from PBMCs. The receptors were gathered from a man between 18 and 35 years old in good health. Some clones in this sample may be carry-over from other donors' samples. The CDR3 runs from the conserved cysteine through the conserved F or W. The D gene is left open where the match is weak. Clone size is stated in some rows and not others, as once, few, many or a class when expanded.

J gene | V gene | D gene | clone size | CDR3 DNA | CDR3 protein
TRBJ1-5 | TRBV28 | . | . | TGTGCCAGCAGTTTGCAACAGGGAGGCCAGCCCCAGCATTTT | CASSLQQGGQPQHF
TRBJ2-1 | TRBV7-3 | TRBD1 | . | TGTGCCAGCAGCCCCGGGACAGGGGGGTCGGTTGGGGCTGAGCAGTTCTTC | CASSPGTGGSVGAEQFF
TRBJ1-2 | TRBV5-4 | . | once | TGTGCCAGCAGCTTGGATGGAGGGTCGGATGGCTACACCTTC | CASSLDGGSDGYTF
TRBJ2-1 | TRBV27 | TRBD2 | . | TGTGCCAGCAGTTTCGGTACTAGCGGTTACAATGAGCAGTTCTTC | CASSFGTSGYNEQFF
TRBJ2-5 | TRBV7-2 | . | . | TGTGCCAGCAGCTACACAATAAGGGCAGAAGAGACCCAGTACTTC | CASSYTIRAEETQYF
TRBJ2-7 | TRBV5-6 | . | . | TGTGCCAGCAGCCCCGGTATTAGTTTGATATACGAGCAGTACTTC | CASSPGISLIYEQYF
TRBJ1-2 | TRBV27 | TRBD1 | . | TGTGCCAGCGCCCTAAGGGCAGGGGGCTTCTATGGCTACACCTTC | CASALRAGGFYGYTF
TRBJ2-7 | TRBV28 | . | . | TGTGCCAGCAGTTTATCCCCCGACAGGAACTCCTACGAGCAGTACTTC | CASSLSPDRNSYEQYF
TRBJ2-2 | TRBV5-1 | . | . | TGCGCCAGCAGCTTGATCTGGAAGGTGGACACCGGGGAGCTGTTTTTT | CASSLIWKVDTGELFF
TRBJ2-5 | TRBV18 | . | . | TGTGCCAGCTCACCACCGGAGTACCAAGAGACCCAGTACTTC | CASSPPEYQETQYF
TRBJ2-1 | TRBV11-2 | . | . | TGTGCCAGCAGCCAACCTTGGATAGCGGACTACAATGAGCAGTTCTTC | CASSQPWIADYNEQFF
TRBJ2-1 | TRBV14 | TRBD2 | . | TGTGCCAGCAGCCAATTACGGGAGGGGTACAATGAGCAGTTCTTC | CASSQLREGYNEQFF
TRBJ1-1 | TRBV5-1 | . | . | TGCGCCAGCAGCATGGGAGGGGCGAACACTGAAGCTTTCTTT | CASSMGGANTEAFF
TRBJ2-3 | TRBV9 | TRBD2 | . | TGTGCCAGCAGCGCCCGTCTAGCGGGAGGGACAGATACGCAGTATTTT | CASSARLAGGTDTQYF
TRBJ2-7 | TRBV29-1 | TRBD2 | . | TGCAGCGTTGAGGCTAGCGGGATCTACTACGAGCAGTACTTC | CSVEASGIYYEQYF
TRBJ1-5 | TRBV27 | . | . | TGTGCCAGCAGTTTAGGGGCCAACCCTAATCAGCCCCAGCATTTT | CASSLGANPNQPQHF
TRBJ2-2 | TRBV7-3 | TRBD2 | . | TGTGCCAGCAGCTACTCCGGGCTAGCGGCGAACACCGGGGAGCTGTTTTTT | CASSYSGLAANTGELFF
TRBJ2-1 | TRBV7-9 | . | once | TGTGCCAGCAGCTTTGATGGGGGAAATGAGCAGTTCTTC | CASSFDGGNEQFF
TRBJ2-1 | TRBV7-9 | . | . | TGTGCCAGCATCACAGCGGGTCCTTCGGAGGATGAGCAGTTCTTC | CASITAGPSEDEQFF
TRBJ2-1 | TRBV7-2 | TRBD1 | . | TGTGCCAGCAGCTTTACCGGGACAGGGGTGTTCAATGAGCAGTTCTTC | CASSFTGTGVFNEQFF
TRBJ2-7 | TRBV11-3 | TRBD1 | . | TGTGCCAGCAGCCCTCGGACAGGGGTCAACGAGCAGTACTTC | CASSPRTGVNEQYF
TRBJ2-7 | TRBV10-3 | . | once | TGTGCCATCAGTGAAGGGGCGACAGACGAGCAGTACTTC | CAISEGATDEQYF
TRBJ2-1 | TRBV11-2 | . | . | TGTGCCAGCACTTCAGGGTACAATGAGCAGTTCTTC | CASTSGYNEQFF
TRBJ2-7 | TRBV11-2 | . | . | TGTGCCAGCAGCTTAAGTCCGCCCGGCAGGAGTTACGAGCAGTACTTC | CASSLSPPGRSYEQYF
TRBJ2-1 | TRBV28 | . | . | TGTGCCAGCAGTTTAGGGGTTCTTTATGAGCAGTTCTTC | CASSLGVLYEQFF
TRBJ2-1 | TRBV5-1 | . | . | TGCGCCAGCAGCTTGGTGTCCCCCAATGAGCAGTTCTTC | CASSLVSPNEQFF
TRBJ2-7 | TRBV27 | . | . | TGTGCCAGCAGTTTCGGTCCCCGCGAGCAGTACTTC | CASSFGPREQYF
TRBJ1-1 | TRBV21-1 | . | few | TGTGCCAGCAGCAAAGGGAGAGGAACGAACACTGAAGCTTTCTTT | CASSKGRGTNTEAFF
TRBJ2-3 | TRBV27 | TRBD1 | . | TGTGCCAGCAACTTCTTAGGGACAGGGAAGGGCACAGATACGCAGTATTTT | CASNFLGTGKGTDTQYF
TRBJ2-1 | TRBV25-1 | . | . | TGTGCCAGCAGTGAATACGGGACCCAGCAGTTCTTC | CASSEYGTQQFF
TRBJ2-5 | TRBV5-1 | TRBD1 | . | TGCGCCAGCAGCCCGCGGACAGGCCAAGAGACCCAGTACTTC | CASSPRTGQETQYF
TRBJ2-1 | TRBV27 | . | . | TGTGCCAGCAGTCCAGGAGGAGGGTCCTACAATGAGCAGTTCTTC | CASSPGGGSYNEQFF
TRBJ2-1 | TRBV10-1 | . | . | TGCGCCAGCAGTGACCGACCCGGGGTGCTTGACAATGAGCAGTTCTTC | CASSDRPGVLDNEQFF
TRBJ2-7 | TRBV4-1 | . | . | TGCGCCAGCAGCCAAGATCGGGGGAACGAGCAGTACTTC | CASSQDRGNEQYF
TRBJ2-7 | TRBV13 | . | . | TGTGCCAGCAGCTCCCGGGACATCCCCTACGAGCAGTACTTC | CASSSRDIPYEQYF
TRBJ2-1 | TRBV28 | . | once | TGTGCCAGCAGTTTAAGCCTGACCGGGGCCAATGAGCAGTTCTTC | CASSLSLTGANEQFF
TRBJ2-7 | TRBV5-1 | . | once | TGCGCCAGCAGCTTACGGACAGTGACCTACGAGCAGTACTTC | CASSLRTVTYEQYF
TRBJ1-3 | TRBV29-1 | . | . | TGCAGCGTGGGGCAAGATGGAAACACCATATATTTT | CSVGQDGNTIYF
TRBJ2-7 | TRBV7-8 | . | . | TGTGCCAGCAGCTTAAGTTACCGGCTAGCGAGCTACGAGCAGTACTTC | CASSLSYRLASYEQYF
TRBJ2-5 | TRBV27 | . | once | TGTGCCAGCAGTAGGAGGGTTCCGGGACAGTTACAAGAGACCCAGTACTTC | CASSRRVPGQLQETQYF
TRBJ2-5 | TRBV6-5 | TRBD1 | once | TGTGCCAGCAGTCCCGGGACAGAAGAGACCCAGTACTTC | CASSPGTEETQYF
TRBJ2-7 | TRBV27 | TRBD1 | . | TGTGCCAGCAGTTTTCTCGGGACAGGCTCCTACGAGCAGTACTTC | CASSFLGTGSYEQYF
TRBJ2-1 | TRBV7-9 | . | few | TGTGCCAGCAGCTTAGCGGGTGTGAAAAGCCAGTTCTTC | CASSLAGVKSQFF
TRBJ2-7 | TRBV5-5 | TRBD1 | . | TGTGCCAGCAGCGACGACAGGGCCTACGAGCAGTACTTC | CASSDDRAYEQYF
TRBJ2-3 | TRBV29-1 | TRBD1 | . | TGCAGCGTTGGCAGGGGGCAAACCACAGATACGCAGTATTTT | CSVGRGQTTDTQYF
TRBJ2-2 | TRBV29-1 | . | . | TGCAGCGTGAGTACTGGAAACACCGGGGAGCTGTTTTTT | CSVSTGNTGELFF
TRBJ1-2 | TRBV2 | . | few | TGTGCCAGGATTTCGGACAATCAGAGCTACACCTTC | CARISDNQSYTF
TRBJ1-2 | TRBV27 | . | . | TGTGCCAGCAGTCCCCCGGGAGGGGGGACCACCTTC | CASSPPGGGTTF
TRBJ2-7 | TRBV27 | . | . | TGTGCCAGCAGTCACGCGGGGGCAACCTACGAGCAGTACTTC | CASSHAGATYEQYF
TRBJ1-5 | TRBV7-8 | . | . | TGTGCCAGCAGCTTAGAAGGGGGTCAACAGCCCCAGCATTTT | CASSLEGGQQPQHF
TRBJ2-7 | TRBV10-1 | . | . | TGCGCCAGCAGTGATAGAGGGAGCGGATCCTACGAGCAGTACTTC | CASSDRGSGSYEQYF
TRBJ1-5 | TRBV15 | TRBD1 | . | TGTGCCACCAGCAGGACAGGGGGAAGCAATCAGCCCCAGCATTTT | CATSRTGGSNQPQHF
TRBJ1-1 | TRBV6-6 | . | . | TGTGCCAGCAGTTACTCGATGGTGGCGGTGCCTTTCTTT | CASSYSMVAVPFF
TRBJ1-5 | TRBV4-1 | . | few | TGCGCCAGCAGCGGGATTGGGGGGCAGCCCCAGCATTTT | CASSGIGGQPQHF
TRBJ2-1 | TRBV2 | TRBD2 | . | TGTGCCAGCAGCGGAAGGACTAGTAGTGTTGTAGGGTCCTACAATGAGCAGTTCTTC | CASSGRTSSVVGSYNEQFF
TRBJ1-5 | TRBV4-1 | . | . | TGCGCCAGCAGCCAAGAGAGGGGACTTAGGACGACGCCCCAGCATTTT | CASSQERGLRTTPQHF
TRBJ2-3 | TRBV7-9 | . | . | TGTGCCAGCAGCAGAGGCCCAGATACGCAGTATTTT | CASSRGPDTQYF
TRBJ1-2 | TRBV18 | . | . | TGTGCCAGCTCGCCCCTCCGGGACATAAATGGCTACACCTTC | CASSPLRDINGYTF
TRBJ2-7 | TRBV4-3 | . | . | TGCGCCAGCAGCCAAGGTTGGGGGGCAATTCCATCGTACGAGCAGTACTTC | CASSQGWGAIPSYEQYF